The T cell receptor (beta chain) described here comes from a study of tissue T cells after allogeneic stem cell transplantation. Note on this clone: Here the gene names and germline are mouse. The read finishes 1 residue shy of the CDR3 end, and the germline J gene is used to complete it.

This table comes from immunoSEQ multiplex PCR, and its TCRdb copy is limited to in-frame clones, with some not included. The repertoire holds around 50,000 clones, with about three quarters as singletons. Germline-derived CDR1 and CDR2 are LGHNA and YNLKQL (reference sequence). Trimming left V 4 bases short and J 0 bases short, with 7 bases between. This CDR3 comprises 13 residues. This chain joins TRBV5 and TRBJ2-7, with no clear D. The specimen was sorted cells pooled from one or two spleens. The clonotype comes from a pool of C57BL/6 mice in good health. CDR3 region: CASSPGPSYEQYF. The sequenced CDR3 bases are TGTGCCAGCAGCCCCGGTCCCTCCTATGAACAGTAC.